The 22 T cell receptor beta chains reported below all come from one sample, sequenced in a study of blood T cell repertoires in COVID-19. Measured with immunoSEQ multiplex PCR; TCRdb has only the in-frame clones, and not every one. This sample has about 300,000 clones, with around 85% found just once. The specimen sequenced was PBMCs or T cells enriched from blood (not recorded which). Source of these receptors: a woman in her twenties or thirties who had been exposed to COVID-19.

The chain carries TRBV7-3 and TRBJ2-3, with 10 bases aligning to TRBD2. There are 18 residues in the CDR3. Losses at the gene ends were 4 bases for V and 0 bases for J; bases not matched to a gene: 10. From germline, CDR1 is SGHTA and CDR2 FQGTGA. The CDR3 loop is CASSSLGLAVTSTDTQYF. For the CDR3, the DNA is TGTGCCAGCAGCTCCCTCGGACTAGCGGTTACTAGCACAGATACGCAGTATTTT.

The V and J genes are TRBV11-2 and TRBJ2-1; 7 nucleotides align to TRBD2. Losses at the gene ends were 4 bases for V and 13 bases for J; bases not matched to a gene: 13. CDR3 length: 14 amino acids. CDR1 and CDR2 from the germline V gene are SGHAT and FQNNGV. CDR3 in DNA: TGTGCCAGCAGCTCCCAAGTGGGCGGGAGAAACCAGTTCTTC. Translation: CASSSQVGGRNQFF.

The chain joins TRBV5-4 to TRBJ2-2; TRBD1 matches at 9 bases. The CDR3 covers 15 residues. V trimming: 1 base; J trimming: 5 bases; junction bases outside the gene matches: 3. Germline V CDR1 and CDR2: SGHNT, YYREEE (reference sequence). The CDR3 region has the DNA TGTGCCAGCAGCTTGAGACAGGGGGGAACCGGGGAGCTGTTTTTT. Protein product: CASSLRQGGTGELFF.

With regard to this clone: Germline and junction disagree at one end, which may indicate a read error. The CDR3 DNA follows: TGTGCCAGCAGTTTGGACATCGCGAACACTGAAGCTTTCTTT. The encoded protein is CASSLDIANTEAFF. The chain carries TRBV5-6 and TRBJ1-1; D is possibly TRBD1 (5 bases). The CDR3 contains 14 residues. CDR1 SGHDT and CDR2 YYEEEE come from the germline V gene.

The chain joins TRBV10-3 to TRBJ2-7; D might be TRBD1 (5 bases). Germline V gives CDR1 ENHRY, CDR2 SYGVKD. The CDR3 is made up of 15 amino acids. The germline V and J ends were trimmed by 6 bases and 5 bases, with 20 bases remaining between them. CDR3 amino acids: CAISDNRAGYHEQYF. The CDR3 DNA reads TGTGCCATCAGCGATAATAGGGCAGGGTACCACGAGCAGTACTTC.

The genes are TRBV4-3 and TRBJ1-2; TRBD1 is a possible D gene (6 bases). CDR1 LGHNA and CDR2 YSLEER come from the germline V gene. With 0 bases removed from V and 8 bases from J, the gap between germline ends came to 19 bases. The CDR3 totals 16 residues. The chain's CDR3 is CASSQERGGIPGGYTF. DNA for the CDR3: TGCGCCAGCAGCCAAGAAAGAGGGGGAATTCCCGGCGGCTACACCTTC.

To note about this clone: Its ends do not fully match the called genes, so a read error is possible. V is TRBV5-6 and J is TRBJ2-5, with 8 bases identical to TRBD1. CDR1 is SGHDT, CDR2 YYEEEE, per germline. This CDR3 comprises 14 residues. As DNA, the CDR3 is TGTGCCAGCAGATTGGGACAGGTCGGAGAGACCCAGTACTTC. It translates to CASRLGQVGETQYF.

J is TRBJ1-5 and V is TRBV27; no clear D gene. With 2 bases removed from V and 0 bases from J, the gap between germline ends came to 11 bases. Germline CDR1 reads MNHEY; CDR2 reads SMNVEV (reference sequence). This CDR3 is 16 amino acids long. CDR3 sequence: CASSLSAGYSNQPQHF. The CDR3 DNA sequence: TGTGCCAGCAGTTTAAGTGCAGGATATAGCAATCAGCCCCAGCATTTT.

The chain employs TRBV7-8 and TRBJ2-1, with TRBD2 identical over 10 bases. Germline lookup yields CDR1 SGHVS and CDR2 FQNEAQ. CDR3 size: 16 residues. The V gene end was trimmed by 1 base and the J gene end by 7 bases; junction bases not matched to a gene: 7. CDR3 in amino acids: CASSLGWASGSNEQFF. CDR3 sequence (DNA): TGTGCCAGCAGCTTAGGATGGGCTAGCGGGAGTAATGAGCAGTTCTTC.

V gene TRBV19 combines with J gene TRBJ1-1; a weak D match, TRBD1 (6 bases). Deletions cut 5 bases from V and 3 bases from J, with 19 bases between. The CDR3 totals 16 residues. Germline V gene data show CDR1 as LNHDA and CDR2 as SQIVND (reference sequence). CDR3 coding DNA: TGTGCCAGTAGTTTCATTCGACAGGCTACCTACACTGAAGCTTTCTTT. It codes for CASSFIRQATYTEAFF. The full variable domain, rest sourced from reference TRBV19 and TRBJ1-1, is DGGITQSPKYLFRKEGQNVTLSCEQNLNHDAMYWYRQDPGQGLRLIYYSQIVNDFQKGDIAEGYSVSREKKESFPLTVTSAQKNPTAFYLCASSFIRQATYTEAFFGQGTRLTVV.

The chain recombines TRBV7-3 with TRBJ2-3; 8 nucleotides agree with TRBD2. J was trimmed by 3 bases and V by 5 bases; bases with no gene match: 10. The CDR3 has 16 amino acids. The germline V gene has CDR1 SGHTA and CDR2 FQGTGA. The CDR3 nucleotides read TGTGCCAGCAGCCCAAGGACGGGGGGGCCAACAGATACGCAGTATTTT. It is translated as CASSPRTGGPTDTQYF.

The chain uses TRBV28 and TRBJ1-3; perhaps TRBD1 as D (5 bases). This CDR3 region has 15 residues. CDR1 and CDR2 (germline): MDHEN, SYDVKM. Between the trimmed V and J ends, which lost 7 bases and 1 base, there was a span of 14 bases. CDR3 sequence (DNA): TGTGCCAGCAACCCAAAACAGGTGTCTGGAAACACCATATATTTT. This codes for CASNPKQVSGNTIYF.

V usage is TRBV5-8 and J usage is TRBJ1-2, with a tentative D call TRBD1 (6 bases). The CDR3 totals 14 residues. The germline CDR1 and CDR2 sequences are SGHTS and YDEGEE. Trimming removed 3 bases from V and 8 bases from J, with 17 bases in between. CDR3 nucleotides: TGTGCCAGCAGCTCCGTCCAGGGGCGGAGAGGCTACACCTTC. Residues: CASSSVQGRRGYTF.

Here the CDR3 DNA reads TGTGCCAGCAGCTTGGGGTTATTAGGGGACTATGGCTACACCTTC. Protein: CASSLGLLGDYGYTF. The chain uses TRBV5-5 and TRBJ1-2; D may be TRBD1 (5 bases). The V gene lost 0 bases and the J gene lost 3 bases, with 12 bases spanning the gap. Germline-derived CDR1 and CDR2 are SGHKS and YYEKEE (reference sequence). The CDR3 consists of 15 residues.

This sequence joins TRBV24-1 and TRBJ1-5; D might be TRBD1 (6 bases). Per the germline V gene, CDR1 is KGHDR and CDR2 is SFDVKD. The CDR3 loop spans 16 amino acids. Trimming removed 3 bases from V and 1 base from J, with 12 bases in between. In DNA, the CDR3 is TGTGCCACCAGTGATACTAACAGGGACAGCAATCAGCCCCAGCATTTT. This sequence encodes CATSDTNRDSNQPQHF.

The chain joins TRBV5-5 to TRBJ1-4, with 7 nucleotides matching TRBD1. Germline-derived CDR1 and CDR2 are SGHKS and YYEKEE (reference sequence). The CDR3 totals 14 residues. Germline trimming cut 0 bases from V and 6 bases from J; bases unmatched to any gene: 2. The CDR3 DNA follows: TGTGCCAGCAGCTTGGGACAGGGACATGAAAAACTGTTTTTT. Residues: CASSLGQGHEKLFF.

The J gene is TRBJ1-3, the V gene TRBV6-5, with 7 bases fitting TRBD1. The CDR3 covers 15 residues. V was clipped by 5 bases and J by 4 bases; unmatched bases: 8. Germline V lookup: CDR1 MNHEY, CDR2 SVGAGI. As DNA, the CDR3 is TGTGCCAGCAGTATAGGTCGGACAGGCGGAAACACCATATATTTT. Protein: CASSIGRTGGNTIYF.

V is TRBV24-1 and J is TRBJ1-2, with 8 bases lining up with TRBD1. V lost 4 bases and J lost 8; bases outside the gene matches: 8. The length of the CDR3 is 14 residues. The germline V gene encodes CDR1 KGHDR and CDR2 SFDVKD. As DNA, the CDR3 is TGTGCCACCAGTGACCCGGGACAGGTCTTGGGCTACACCTTC. Translated, it gives CATSDPGQVLGYTF.

This clone was seen only a few times. V gene TRBV5-1 combines with J gene TRBJ2-1, with D possibly being TRBD2 (6 bases). This CDR3 is 15 amino acids long. Germline V lookup: CDR1 SGHRS, CDR2 YFSETQ. Trimming stripped 6 bases from V and 5 bases from J, with 18 bases between. CDR3 residues: CASTPGGSPNNEQFF. As DNA, the CDR3 is TGCGCCAGCACCCCTGGGGGGTCCCCGAACAATGAGCAGTTCTTC.

The chain is built from TRBV27 and TRBJ2-7; TRBD2 aligns across 7 bases. V dropped 2 bases and J dropped 3; count of bases not matched to a gene: 4. This CDR3 comprises 14 residues. CDR1 and CDR2 (germline): MNHEY, SMNVEV (reference sequence). The CDR3 bases are TGTGCCAGCAGTTTAACGGGACTACGCTACGAGCAGTACTTC. Amino acids: CASSLTGLRYEQYF.

Note on this clone: One end of the junction varies from germline; a read error may be responsible. The chain employs TRBV11-2 and TRBJ2-1, with TRBD2 matching over 10 bases. The CDR3 consists of 15 residues. The germline CDR1 and CDR2 sequences are SGHAT and FQNNGV. The CDR3 loop reads CASRLAGGRVDEQFF. The CDR3 DNA is TGTGCCAGCAGATTAGCGGGGGGTAGAGTCGATGAGCAGTTCTTC.

This chain links TRBV2 with TRBJ1-2; 7 bases line up with TRBD1. Germline V CDR1 and CDR2: SNHLY, FYNNEI. The trim removed 6 bases at V and 3 bases at J, leaving 10 bases unmatched. The CDR3 has 15 residues. Written as DNA, the CDR3 is TGTGCCAGCAGGGATACAGGGGCCGGGTACTATGGCTACACCTTC. Protein: CASRDTGAGYYGYTF.